This paragraph reports one TCR beta chain. The antigen remains unidentified. The sample comes from a study of a mutant IDH1 vaccine in newly diagnosed glioma. Study-wide background: Treated patients, approximately 60% male and about 38% female, averaged around 40 years of age. Patients' prior therapy spanned radiotherapy, temozolomide, or both; most underwent both.

Some clones are missing from TCRdb's copy, which holds only in-frame ones; the method was immunoSEQ multiplex PCR. The sample records roughly 19,000 clones, 70% to 85% being singletons. From germline, CDR1 is MNHNS and CDR2 SASEGT. The CDR3 has 17 residues. The ends were cut back, 1 base at V and 0 bases at J, with 13 bases in the middle. Study-wide findings and caveats: Apparently unrelated to pseudoprogression were changes in the top peripheral T cell clonotypes.

The time point denotes: baseline, week 1 (first vaccination visit). The treatment was: pre-vaccination baseline after standard-of-care therapy. Astrocytomas found in donors were new, WHO grade 3 or 4, IDH1-mutant and ATRX-lost. The specimen comprised PBMCs, sampled from a glioma patient treated with radiotherapy, temozolomide or both. The clonotype comes from a man in his forties or fifties with glioma. The rearrangement links TRBV6-1 to TRBJ1-5; a possible D gene is TRBD1 (5 bases). The CDR3 loop reads CASSEGTGGYSNQPQHF. The DNA for the CDR3 is TGTGCCAGCAGTGAAGGTACAGGAGGTTATAGCAATCAGCCCCAGCATTTT.